This TCR beta chain was observed in a study of T cell repertoires in cytomegalovirus infection. MiXCR, run by TCRdb on the reads, gives a single entry per CDR3 protein. The sample holds approximately 200,000 distinct CDR3 sequences; roughly 22% are singletons and the top ten take approximately 18%. Deletions cut 1 base from V and 4 bases from J, with 13 bases between. This CDR3 is 16 amino acids long. Germline V gene lookup returns CDR1 SGHVT and CDR2 SQSDAQ. This clonotype was obtained from a human donor in good health (CMV status not recorded). Some clones in this sample may be carry-over from other donors' samples. The chain joins TRBV7-4 to TRBJ2-2, with D unresolved. Sequenced input: CD8+ T cells from PBMCs. The DNA of the CDR3 is TGTGCCAGCAGCTTAGAGTCGTGGGGTGGCACCGGGGAGCTGTTTTTT. This codes for CASSLESWGGTGELFF.